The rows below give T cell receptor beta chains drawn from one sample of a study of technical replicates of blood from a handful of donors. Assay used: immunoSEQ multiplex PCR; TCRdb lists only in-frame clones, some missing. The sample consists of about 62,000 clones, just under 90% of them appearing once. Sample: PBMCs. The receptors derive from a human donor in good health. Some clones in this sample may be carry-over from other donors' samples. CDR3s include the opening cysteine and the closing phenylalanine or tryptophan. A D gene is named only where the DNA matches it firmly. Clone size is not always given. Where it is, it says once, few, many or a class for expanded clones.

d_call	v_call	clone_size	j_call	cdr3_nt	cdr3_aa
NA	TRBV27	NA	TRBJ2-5	TGTGCCAGCAGTTTATATCACAGGGGGAGGGAAGAGACCCAGTACTTC	CASSLYHRGREETQYF
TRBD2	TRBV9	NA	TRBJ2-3	TGTGCCAGCAACCTGGCGGGGGGAGTCGGCACAGATACGCAGTATTTT	CASNLAGGVGTDTQYF
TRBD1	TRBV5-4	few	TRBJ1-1	TGTGCCAGCAGCTCCGTCGACAGGGGGAACTTAGAAGCTTTCTTT	CASSSVDRGNLEAFF
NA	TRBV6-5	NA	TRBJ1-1	TGTGCCAGCAGTTCCGGACAGCGAATGAACACTGAAGCTTTCTTT	CASSSGQRMNTEAFF
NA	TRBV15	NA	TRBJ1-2	TGTGCCACCAGCCTGACTAGCTATGGCTACACCTTC	CATSLTSYGYTF
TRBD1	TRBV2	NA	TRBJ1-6	TGTGCCAGCGTGATGCGGACAGGGGTTGGTTCACCCCTCCACTTT	CASVMRTGVGSPLHF
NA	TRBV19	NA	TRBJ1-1	TGTGCCAGTAGTATGAAGGCAGGCCCCTACACTGAAGCTTTCTTT	CASSMKAGPYTEAFF
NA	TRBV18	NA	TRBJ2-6	TGTGCCAGCTCACCAATAGAATACAGTTACGGGGCCAACGTCCTGACTTTC	CASSPIEYSYGANVLTF
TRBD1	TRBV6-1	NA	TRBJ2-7	TGTGCCAGCAGAGCAACTAGGGGGCGATACGAGCAGTACTTC	CASRATRGRYEQYF
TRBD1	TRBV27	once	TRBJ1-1	TGTGCCAGCAGTGATATCCCAGGGGGCACTGAAGCTTTCTTT	CASSDIPGGTEAFF
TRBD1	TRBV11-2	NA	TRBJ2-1	TGTGCCAGCAGAGCCCTGACAGGGGGGATGAATGAGCAGTTCTTC	CASRALTGGMNEQFF
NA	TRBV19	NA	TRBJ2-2	TGTGCCAGTAGTATAGGTCTTCCCGGGGAGCTGTTTTTT	CASSIGLPGELFF
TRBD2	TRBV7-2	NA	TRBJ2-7	TGTGCCAGCAGCTTAGACGGCGGGAGCTGGTACGAGCAGTACTTC	CASSLDGGSWYEQYF
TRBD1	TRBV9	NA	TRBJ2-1	TGTGCCAGCAGCGTAGGGGGACAGGGGGCGAATGAGCAGTTCTTC	CASSVGGQGANEQFF
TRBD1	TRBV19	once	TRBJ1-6	TGTGCCAGTAGTGGCGGGGGACAGGGAGGTTCACCCCTCCACTTT	CASSGGGQGGSPLHF
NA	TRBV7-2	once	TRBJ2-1	TGTGCCAGCAGCCGGGAAGCGGGCCCTACTCTCAATGAGCAGTTCTTC	CASSREAGPTLNEQFF
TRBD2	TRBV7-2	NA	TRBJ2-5	TGTGCCAGCAGCTTAGAACTAGCGGGGCAAGAGACCCAGTACTTC	CASSLELAGQETQYF
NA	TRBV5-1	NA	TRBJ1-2	TGCGCCAGCAGCTTGGAAAAACCGGGAAATGGCTACACCTTC	CASSLEKPGNGYTF
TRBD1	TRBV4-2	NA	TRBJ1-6	TGTGCCAGCAGCCAAGGGGACAGGGGCTATAATTCACCCCTCCACTTT	CASSQGDRGYNSPLHF
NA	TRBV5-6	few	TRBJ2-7	TGTGCCAGCAGCTTGGAGATGGGGCGGTACGAGCAGTACTTC	CASSLEMGRYEQYF
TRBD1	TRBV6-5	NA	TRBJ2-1	TGTGCCAGCAGTTATACGGGACAGGGGTACAATGAGCAGTTCTTC	CASSYTGQGYNEQFF
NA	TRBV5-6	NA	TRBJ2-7	TGTGCCAGCAGCTTATACAGCTACGAGCAGTACTTC	CASSLYSYEQYF
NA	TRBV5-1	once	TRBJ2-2	TGCGCCAGCAGCTTGGTGGCGGTGGTGAACACCGGGGAGCTGTTTTTT	CASSLVAVVNTGELFF
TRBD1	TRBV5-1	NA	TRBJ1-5	TGCGCCAGCAGCACGACAGGGCGGATAGATCAGCCCCAGCATTTT	CASSTTGRIDQPQHF
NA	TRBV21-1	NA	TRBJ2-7	TGTGCCAGCCCCAAGGAGAGGACTAGCCCCATCTACGAGCAGTACTTC	CASPKERTSPIYEQYF
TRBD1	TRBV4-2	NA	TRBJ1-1	TGTGCCAGCAGCCAATCGACAGGGACCAGTGAAGCTTTCTTT	CASSQSTGTSEAFF
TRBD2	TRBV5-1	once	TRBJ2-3	TGCGCCAGCAGCTTGTTTGGGACTAGCGAGTATACTAGCACAGATACGCAGTATTTT	CASSLFGTSEYTSTDTQYF
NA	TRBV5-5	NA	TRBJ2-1	TGTGCCAGCAGCTTTCAAACACAGGCGAGCTCCTACAATGAGCAGTTCTTC	CASSFQTQASSYNEQFF